The 13 T cell receptor beta chains in this list originate from one sample, sequenced in a study of CD8 T cells in Susac syndrome. RNA in amounts of about 0.45 to 1 ug was reverse transcribed with random hexamers. TCRdb re-derived calls from the immunoSEQ multiplex PCR reads in MiXCR, one entry per CDR3 protein. The repertoire holds roughly 150,000 distinct CDR3 sequences, with roughly 95% as singletons. Sequenced: CD4+ T cells from PBMCs. Source of these receptors: a human donor with Susac syndrome.

The chain recombines TRBV29-1 with TRBJ2-3; 9 bases agree with TRBD1. Germline loops: CDR1 SQVTM, CDR2 ANQGSEA. This CDR3 contains 14 residues. Trimming took 4 bases from V and 3 from J; bases not matched to a gene: 5. This chain's CDR3 is CSVGGTGITDTQYF. CDR3 DNA sequence: TGCAGCGTTGGCGGGACAGGGATTACAGATACGCAGTATTTT.

This rearrangement joins TRBV29-1 to TRBJ2-4, with D unclear. CDR1 is SQVTM, CDR2 ANQGSEA, per germline. The V end lost 3 bases, the J end lost 2 bases, and 8 bases lay between the germline ends. This CDR3 region has 13 residues. The CDR3 nucleotides read TGCAGCGTTGATTCGGTAACCAAAAACATTCAGTACTTC. It specifies CSVDSVTKNIQYF.

The rearrangement links TRBV5-1 to TRBJ2-1; D remains unclear. The CDR3 length is 12 residues. Trimming pared 5 bases from V and 7 bases from J, leaving 10 bases between. The germline CDR1 and CDR2 sequences are SGHRS and YFSETQ. The CDR3 is CASSREANEQFF. The CDR3 region has the DNA TGCGCCAGCAGTCGCGAAGCAAATGAGCAGTTCTTC.

The chain recombines TRBV6-5 with TRBJ2-3; D remains unclear. Deletions cut 6 bases from V and 4 bases from J, with 8 bases between. CDR1 is MNHEY, CDR2 SVGAGI, per germline. The CDR3 is 12 amino acids. The CDR3 loop is CASRSDADTQYF. CDR3 in DNA: TGTGCCAGCAGGTCGGATGCAGATACGCAGTATTTT.

The chain combines TRBV12-3 or TRBV12-4 with TRBJ1-2; unclear D gene. Deletions cut 3 bases from V and 5 bases from J, with 10 bases between. CDR3 length: 13 amino acids. The DNA for the CDR3 is TGTGCCAGCAGTTTCGAAGGGCGGTATGGCTACACCTTC. Translating it yields CASSFEGRYGYTF.

CDR3 sequence: CSARKAGVSSYEQYF. CDR3 bases: TGCAGTGCTAGAAAGGCAGGGGTAAGCTCCTACGAGCAGTACTTC. V is TRBV20-1 and J is TRBJ2-7; possibly TRBD1 for D (6 bases). With 2 bases removed from V and 0 bases from J, the gap between germline ends came to 14 bases. This CDR3 has 15 residues. Germline assignment: CDR1 DFQATT and CDR2 SNEGSKA (reference sequence).

The chain recombines TRBV9 with TRBJ2-7; 10 bases map to TRBD1. This CDR3 region has 14 residues. CDR1 and CDR2 (germline): SGDLS, YYNGEE. V lost 4 bases, J lost 5 bases, and 6 bases stayed unmatched. CDR3 DNA: TGTGCCAGCAGCCTACGGGGGACAGGGGACGAGCAGTACTTC. Its translation is CASSLRGTGDEQYF.

V usage is TRBV29-1 and J usage is TRBJ1-2; tentative D call: TRBD1 (5 bases). The V gene's germline CDR1 is SQVTM and CDR2 ANQGSEA. V was pared by 6 bases and J by 3 bases, with 17 bases between. The CDR3 length is 14 residues. The CDR3 spells CSVAVAGKDYGYTF. As DNA, the CDR3 is TGCAGCGTGGCAGTGGCAGGGAAGGACTATGGCTACACCTTC.

The chain has TRBV7-2 and TRBJ2-5; D uncertain. The V and J ends lost 5 bases and 5 bases respectively, with 12 bases between them. Germline-derived CDR1 and CDR2 are SGHTA and FQGNSA. The CDR3 extends over 13 amino acids. In nucleotides, the CDR3 is TGTGCCAGCAGCGAAAGGTCCCGGGAGACCCAGTACTTC. This translates into CASSERSRETQYF.

This chain connects TRBV29-1 to TRBJ1-1, with D unclear. This CDR3 region has 14 residues. With 5 bases removed from V and 6 bases from J, the gap between germline ends came to 19 bases. Germline values: CDR1 SQVTM, CDR2 ANQGSEA. CDR3 protein: CSVYSGGTFPEAFF. Written as DNA, the CDR3 is TGCAGCGTTTATTCGGGAGGTACCTTCCCTGAAGCTTTCTTT.

The chain uses TRBV20-1 and TRBJ2-7, with TRBD2 matching 8 bases. Germline trimming cut 5 bases from V and 6 bases from J; bases unmatched to any gene: 15. CDR3 length: 15 residues. Germline V gene sequence: CDR1 DFQATT, CDR2 SNEGSKA (reference sequence). This CDR3 reads CSAVMDSRGTSEQYF. The CDR3 DNA reads as TGCAGTGCTGTAATGGACTCTCGGGGGACTAGCGAGCAGTACTTC.

This sequence joins TRBV27 and TRBJ1-2; maybe TRBD1 (5 bases). CDR3 size: 16 residues. CDR1 is MNHEY and CDR2 is SMNVEV in the germline V gene (reference sequence). Trimming pared 8 bases from V and 6 bases from J, leaving 25 bases between. The CDR3 reads CASRRGSFIEGDGYTF. DNA of the CDR3: TGTGCCAGCCGAAGGGGCAGCTTTATAGAGGGAGATGGCTACACCTTC.

This clonotype has a handful of counts. V gene TRBV7-2 combines with J gene TRBJ2-1, with 9 positions matching TRBD1. The CDR3 has 13 amino acids. Germline lookup yields CDR1 SGHTA and CDR2 FQGNSA. The ends lost 4 bases at V and 5 bases at J; junction bases unmatched: 0. CDR3 sequence: CASSWDRDNEQFF. The CDR3 DNA sequence: TGTGCCAGCAGCTGGGACAGGGACAATGAGCAGTTCTTC.